This T cell receptor beta chain originates from a study of CD8+ T cells in alopecia areata. Regarding the study as a whole: Links between baseline CD8+ expansion and response need larger treated cohorts.

As concerns this clone: Its antigen is unknown.

TCR sequencing used cDNA made by reverse transcription of extracted RNA. Some clones are missing from TCRdb's copy, which holds only in-frame ones; the method was immunoSEQ multiplex PCR. This sample has 150,000 to 200,000 clones; under 80% occur once, and the top ten carry approximately 1.3%. Germline CDR1 SQVTM, CDR2 ANQGSEA. The CDR3 contains 12 residues. V shed 3 bases and J shed 3 bases, with 8 bases lying between them. Indicated treatment: oral pan-JAK inhibitor, 5-10 mg twice daily. Specimen: CD4+ T cells sorted from blood, collected at approximately week 49, from a patient treated with tofacitinib. This sequence originates from a human donor with alopecia areata. V and J are TRBV29-1 and TRBJ1-1; tentatively, D is TRBD1 (5 bases). The CDR3 coding sequence is TGCAGCGTTGATAGGGGCCACACTGAAGCTTTCTTT. The encoded protein is CSVDRGHTEAFF.